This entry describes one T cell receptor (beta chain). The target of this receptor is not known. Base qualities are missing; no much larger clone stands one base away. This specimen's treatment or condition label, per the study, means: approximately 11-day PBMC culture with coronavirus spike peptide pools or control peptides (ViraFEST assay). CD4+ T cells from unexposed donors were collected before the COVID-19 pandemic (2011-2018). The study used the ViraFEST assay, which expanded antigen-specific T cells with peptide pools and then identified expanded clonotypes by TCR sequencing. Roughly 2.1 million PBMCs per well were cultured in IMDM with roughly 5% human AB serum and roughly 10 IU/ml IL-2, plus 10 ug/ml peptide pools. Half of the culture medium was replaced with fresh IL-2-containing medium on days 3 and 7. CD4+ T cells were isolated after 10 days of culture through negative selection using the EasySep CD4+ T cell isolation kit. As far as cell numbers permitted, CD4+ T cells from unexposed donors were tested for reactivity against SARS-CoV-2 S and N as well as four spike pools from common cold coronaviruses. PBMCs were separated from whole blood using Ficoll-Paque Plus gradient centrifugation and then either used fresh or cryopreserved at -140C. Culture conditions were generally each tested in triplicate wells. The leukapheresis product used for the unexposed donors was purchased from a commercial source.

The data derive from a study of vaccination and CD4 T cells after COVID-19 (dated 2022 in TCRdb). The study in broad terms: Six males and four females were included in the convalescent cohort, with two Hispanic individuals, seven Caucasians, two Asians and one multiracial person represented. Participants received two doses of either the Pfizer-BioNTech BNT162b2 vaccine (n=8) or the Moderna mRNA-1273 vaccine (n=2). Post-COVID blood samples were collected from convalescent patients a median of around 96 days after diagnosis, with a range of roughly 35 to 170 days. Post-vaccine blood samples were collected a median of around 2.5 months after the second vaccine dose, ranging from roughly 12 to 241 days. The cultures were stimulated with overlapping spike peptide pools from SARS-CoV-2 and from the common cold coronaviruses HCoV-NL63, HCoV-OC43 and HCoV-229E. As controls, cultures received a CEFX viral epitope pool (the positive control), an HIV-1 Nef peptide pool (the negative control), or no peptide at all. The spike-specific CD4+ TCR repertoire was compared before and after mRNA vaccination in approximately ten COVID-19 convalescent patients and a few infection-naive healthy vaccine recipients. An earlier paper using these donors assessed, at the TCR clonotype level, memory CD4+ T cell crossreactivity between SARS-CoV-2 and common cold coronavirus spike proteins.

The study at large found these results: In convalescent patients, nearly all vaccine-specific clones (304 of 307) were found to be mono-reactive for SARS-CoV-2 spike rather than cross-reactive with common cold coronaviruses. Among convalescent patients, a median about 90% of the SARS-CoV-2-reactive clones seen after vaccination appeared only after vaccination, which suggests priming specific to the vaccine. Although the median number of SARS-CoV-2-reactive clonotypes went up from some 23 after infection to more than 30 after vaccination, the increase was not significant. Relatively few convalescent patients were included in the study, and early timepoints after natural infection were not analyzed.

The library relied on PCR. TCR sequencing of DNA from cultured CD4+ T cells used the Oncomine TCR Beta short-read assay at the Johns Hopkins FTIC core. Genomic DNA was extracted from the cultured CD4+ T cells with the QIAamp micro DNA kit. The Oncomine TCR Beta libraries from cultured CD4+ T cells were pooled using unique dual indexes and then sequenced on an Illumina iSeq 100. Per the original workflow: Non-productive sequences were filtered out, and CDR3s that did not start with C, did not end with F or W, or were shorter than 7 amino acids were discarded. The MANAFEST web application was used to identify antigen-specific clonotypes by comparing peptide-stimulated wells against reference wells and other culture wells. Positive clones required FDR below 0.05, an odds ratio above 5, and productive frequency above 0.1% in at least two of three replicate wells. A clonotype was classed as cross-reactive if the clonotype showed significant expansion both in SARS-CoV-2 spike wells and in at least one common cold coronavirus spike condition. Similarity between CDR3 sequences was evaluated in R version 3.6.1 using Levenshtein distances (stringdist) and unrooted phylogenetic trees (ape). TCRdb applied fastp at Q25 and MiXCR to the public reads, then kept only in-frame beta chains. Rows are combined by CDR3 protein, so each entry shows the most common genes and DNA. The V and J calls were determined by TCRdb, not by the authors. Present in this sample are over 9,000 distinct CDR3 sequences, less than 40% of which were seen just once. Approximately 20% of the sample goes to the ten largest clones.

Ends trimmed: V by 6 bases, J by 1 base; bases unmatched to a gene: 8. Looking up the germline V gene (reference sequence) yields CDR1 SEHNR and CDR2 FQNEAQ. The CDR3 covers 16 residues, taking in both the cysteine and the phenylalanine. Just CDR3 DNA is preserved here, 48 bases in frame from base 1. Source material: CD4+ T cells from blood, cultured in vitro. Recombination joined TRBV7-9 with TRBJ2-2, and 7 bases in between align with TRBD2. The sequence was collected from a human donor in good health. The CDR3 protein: CASRQAGSMNTGELFF. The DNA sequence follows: TGTGCCAGCAGACAAGCGGGATCAATGAACACCGGGGAGCTGTTTTTT.